This T cell receptor beta chain was profiled in a study of OX40 agonist ivuxolimab in advanced cancers. Concerning this clone: A junction boundary mismatches the germline segment, possibly from a read error.

The data were produced by immunoSEQ multiplex PCR, yet TCRdb's version contains in-frame clones alone and is incomplete. Of fewer than 85,000 clones in the sample, around 85% were seen once. The CDR3 has 15 amino acids. Per germline, CDR1 SGDLS and CDR2 YYNGEE. The clonotype originates from an adult with an advanced solid tumor such as melanoma, head and neck, liver or kidney cancer. The V and J genes are TRBV9 and TRBJ2-5; TRBD1 matches at 7 bases. Sequenced here: CD4+ or CD8+ T cells sorted from blood, sampled in a trial of the OX40 agonist ivuxolimab. The CDR3 loop reads CASSVGDRRQESQYF. The CDR3 DNA reads as TGTGCCAGCAGTGTGGGGGACAGACGACAAGAGAGCCAGTACTTC.